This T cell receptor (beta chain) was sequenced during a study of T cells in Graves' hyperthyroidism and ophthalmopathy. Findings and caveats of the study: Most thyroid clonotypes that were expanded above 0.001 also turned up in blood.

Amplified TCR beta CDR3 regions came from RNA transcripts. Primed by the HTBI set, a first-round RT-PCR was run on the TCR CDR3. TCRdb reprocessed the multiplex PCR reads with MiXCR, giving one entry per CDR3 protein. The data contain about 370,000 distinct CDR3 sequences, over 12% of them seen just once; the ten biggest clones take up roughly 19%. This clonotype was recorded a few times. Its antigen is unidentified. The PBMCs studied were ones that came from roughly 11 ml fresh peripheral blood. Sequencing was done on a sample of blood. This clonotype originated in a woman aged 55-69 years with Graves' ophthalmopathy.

CDR3 amino acids: CASSTSSGRPFETQYF. The CDR3 DNA reads TGTGCCAGCAGCACCTCTAGCGGGAGACCTTTTGAGACCCAGTACTTC. The chain links TRBV28 to TRBJ2-5; 10 bases map to TRBD2. The germline CDR1 and CDR2 sequences are MDHEN and SYDVKM. The V and J ends lost 6 bases and 5 bases, in that order; junction bases with no gene match: 12. The CDR3 spans 16 residues.